The next 11 T cell receptor beta chains were all read from a single sample in a study of response to subunit inactivated influenza vaccine. TCRdb processed the RT-PCR reads anew with MiXCR; each CDR3 protein has one entry. The sample includes 600,000 to 850,000 distinct CDR3 sequences, about 14% of them seen just once. The specimen comprised PBMCs from blood, sampled 14 days before vaccination. The receptor source for this set is a man aged 45-65 years who received an inactivated influenza vaccine.

This clonotype was detected only a few times. The V and J genes are TRBV12-3 or TRBV12-4 and TRBJ2-4, with 9 bases matching TRBD1. The V segment lost 5 bases and the J segment 0 bases; nucleotides outside the gene matches: 2. The CDR3 is 15 amino acids. CDR3 loop: CASSGQGLAKNIQYF. The CDR3 DNA reads as TGTGCCAGCAGTGGACAGGGGTTAGCCAAAAACATTCAGTACTTC.

The genes are TRBV7-8 and TRBJ2-7, with TRBD2 matching 12 bases. The CDR3 contains 17 residues. Germline loops: CDR1 SGHVS, CDR2 FQNEAQ. With V trimmed by 5 bases and J by 2 bases, 10 bases remained unmatched. The CDR3 sequence is CASSPVLAGGLAYEQYF. The CDR3 DNA is TGTGCCAGCAGCCCAGTACTAGCGGGGGGACTTGCCTACGAGCAGTACTTC.

This sequence joins TRBV20-1 and TRBJ2-1; 7 bases match TRBD2. CDR1 and CDR2 from the germline V gene are DFQATT and SNEGSKA (reference sequence). This CDR3 has 14 amino acids. After removal of 4 bases from V and 5 bases from J, the junction contained 8 bases not matched to a gene. In DNA, the CDR3 is TGCAGTGCTACTCGCGGGAGTCCGCACAATGAGCAGTTCTTC. This codes for CSATRGSPHNEQFF.

This clonotype was counted between two and nine times. This chain connects TRBV6-1 to TRBJ2-1, with D perhaps being TRBD1 or TRBD2 (6 bases each). The germline V gene encodes CDR1 MNHNS and CDR2 SASEGT. The CDR3 runs to 15 residues. The V end lost 6 bases, the J end lost 4 bases, and 16 bases lay between the germline ends. The CDR3 sequence is CASSNGGRLYNEQFF. The DNA of the CDR3 is TGTGCCAGCAGCAACGGGGGCCGGTTGTACAATGAGCAGTTCTTC.

The rearrangement joins TRBV20-1 to TRBJ1-1; D remains unclear. Germline values: CDR1 DFQATT, CDR2 SNEGSKA (reference sequence). CDR3 length equals 13 residues. With 6 bases removed from V and 5 bases from J, the gap between germline ends came to 16 bases. The CDR3 sequence is CSADDVEGTEAFF. In DNA form, the CDR3 reads TGCAGTGCGGACGACGTTGAGGGTACTGAAGCTTTCTTT.

The chain carries TRBV7-9 and TRBJ2-3; no clear D gene. The V and J ends lost 10 bases and 4 bases respectively, with 9 bases between them. The CDR3 loop spans 11 amino acids. In germline, CDR1 is SEHNR, CDR2 FQNEAQ (reference sequence). The CDR3 reads CAIPYADTQYF. CDR3 coding DNA: TGTGCCATCCCCTATGCAGATACGCAGTATTTT.

The chain joins TRBV20-1 to TRBJ2-7; no clear D gene. V shed 3 bases and J shed 0 bases, with 15 bases lying between them. The CDR3 is 15 residues long. The V gene's germline CDR1 is DFQATT and CDR2 SNEGSKA (reference sequence). The CDR3 sequence: CSASPRGPSSYEQYF. Written as DNA, the CDR3 is TGCAGTGCTAGTCCCCGAGGTCCCAGCTCCTACGAGCAGTACTTC.

This clonotype was observed many times. The CDR3, as DNA: TGTGCCAGCAGGGGGATGACAGGATTCCAGCCCCAGCATTTT. Its protein product is CASRGMTGFQPQHF. This chain links TRBV2 with TRBJ1-5; perhaps TRBD1 as D (6 bases). Germline loops: CDR1 SNHLY, CDR2 FYNNEI. V was clipped by 6 bases and J by 7 bases, with 16 bases between them. CDR3 length: 14 amino acids.

This clonotype was recorded a few times. The rearrangement links TRBV7-9 to TRBJ2-7; 11 bases agree with TRBD1. CDR1 is SEHNR and CDR2 is FQNEAQ in the germline V gene (reference sequence). The CDR3 is made up of 17 amino acids. J was trimmed by 4 bases and V by 0 bases; bases with no gene match: 8. The CDR3 here is CASSLANVGDRGYEQYF. Written as DNA, the CDR3 is TGTGCCAGCAGCTTAGCGAATGTAGGGGACAGGGGGTACGAGCAGTACTTC. The entire variable domain, with the rest obtained from reference TRBV7-9 and TRBJ2-7, is as follows: DTGVSQNPRHKITKRGQNVTFRCDPISEHNRLYWYRQTLGQGPEFLTYFQNEAQLEKSRLLSDRFSAERPKGSFSTLEIQRTEQGDSAMYLCASSLANVGDRGYEQYFGPGTRLTVT.

V gene TRBV10-3 combines with J gene TRBJ1-5; D remains ambiguous. Germline V CDR1 and CDR2: ENHRY, SYGVKD. Trimming took 5 bases from V and 4 from J, leaving 12 bases between them. The CDR3 contains 14 residues. The CDR3 is CAISRTDENQPQHF. As DNA, the CDR3 is TGTGCCATCAGTCGGACGGATGAAAATCAGCCCCAGCATTTT.

The chain uses TRBV28 and TRBJ2-7; tentative D call: TRBD1 (5 bases). Germline V lookup: CDR1 MDHEN, CDR2 SYDVKM. The CDR3 runs to 14 residues. V was trimmed by 2 bases and J by 6 bases, leaving 14 bases between them. The CDR3 protein is CASSLIKTASEQYF. The DNA of the CDR3 is TGTGCCAGCAGTTTAATAAAGACAGCCTCCGAGCAGTACTTC.